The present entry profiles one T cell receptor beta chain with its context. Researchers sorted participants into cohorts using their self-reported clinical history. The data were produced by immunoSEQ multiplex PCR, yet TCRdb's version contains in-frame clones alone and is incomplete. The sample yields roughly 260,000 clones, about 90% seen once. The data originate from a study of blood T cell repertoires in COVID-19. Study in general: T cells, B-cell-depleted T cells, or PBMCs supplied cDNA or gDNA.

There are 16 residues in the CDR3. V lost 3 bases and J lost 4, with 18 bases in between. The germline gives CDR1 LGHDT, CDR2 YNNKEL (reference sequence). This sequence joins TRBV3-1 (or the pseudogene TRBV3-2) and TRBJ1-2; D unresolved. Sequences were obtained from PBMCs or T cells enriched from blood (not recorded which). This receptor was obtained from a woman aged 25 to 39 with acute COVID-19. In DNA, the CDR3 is TGTGCCAGCAGCCATCGTTCACGGCAGGCCTTCTATGGCTACACCTTC. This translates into CASSHRSRQAFYGYTF.